Here is one TCR beta chain with its context. Antigen specificity is unknown. This entry belongs to a study of cytomegalovirus exposure and HLA in healthy donors. Points from the study as a whole: Rarity held for most TCR sequences, but there were some public TCRs that occurred in many donors.

Germline V gene lookup returns CDR1 MNHEY and CDR2 SMNVEV (reference sequence). V dropped 8 bases and J dropped 8; count of bases not matched to a gene: 8. The CDR3 has 12 residues. Profiling relied on immunoSEQ multiplex PCR, and the TCRdb table lists in-frame clones only, not all of them. Of 300,000 to 450,000 clones listed, roughly 85% are singletons. The sample consisted of PBMCs. The chain employs TRBV27 and TRBJ1-2; 7 bases align to TRBD1. This TCR came from a woman between 18 and 30 years old in good health and CMV-seronegative. The CDR3 reads CASGDRVYGYTF. The CDR3 DNA is TGTGCCAGCGGTGACAGGGTTTACGGCTACACCTTC.